This TCR beta chain emerged from a study of blood T cells in healthy people across ages. Study observations and caveats: The study could not conclusively compare naive and antigen-experienced cells, given its unsorted PBMCs.

Next came a second PCR, run for roughly 7 to 12 cycles, which used a sample-barcoded 5' primer along with a J-beta primer mix. TCRdb analysed the 5' RACE reads with MiXCR anew, one entry per CDR3 protein. The table lists hundreds of thousands of distinct CDR3 sequences, roughly 43% of them singletons. With respect to this clonotype: Its antigen is not known.

Germline CDR1 and CDR2: MNHEY and SVGAGI. The CDR3 sequence is 12 residues long. The V and J ends lost 6 bases and 4 bases respectively, with 4 bases between them. This TCR derives from a woman in her fifties or sixties in good health. The sample comprised blood. This sequence joins TRBV6-5 and TRBJ1-6, with D uncertain. CDR3 sequence (DNA): TGTGCCAGCAGGTTTTATAATTCACCCCTCCACTTT. It codes for CASRFYNSPLHF.